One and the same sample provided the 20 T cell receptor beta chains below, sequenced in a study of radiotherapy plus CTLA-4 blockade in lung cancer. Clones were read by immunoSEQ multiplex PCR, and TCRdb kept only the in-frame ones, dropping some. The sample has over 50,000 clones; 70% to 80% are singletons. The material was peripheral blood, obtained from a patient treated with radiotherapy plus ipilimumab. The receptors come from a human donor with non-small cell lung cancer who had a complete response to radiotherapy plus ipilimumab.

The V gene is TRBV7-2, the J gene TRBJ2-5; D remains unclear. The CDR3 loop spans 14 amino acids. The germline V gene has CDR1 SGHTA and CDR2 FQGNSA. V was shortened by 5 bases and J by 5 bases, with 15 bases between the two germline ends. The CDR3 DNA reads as TGTGCCAGCAGCCCCGACCCGACTGGGGAGACCCAGTACTTC. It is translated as CASSPDPTGETQYF.

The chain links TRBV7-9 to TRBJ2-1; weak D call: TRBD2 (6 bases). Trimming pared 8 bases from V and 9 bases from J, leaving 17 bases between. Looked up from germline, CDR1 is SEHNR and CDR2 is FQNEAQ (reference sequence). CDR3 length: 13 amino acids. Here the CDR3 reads CASVRGTVSEQFF. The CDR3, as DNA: TGTGCCAGCGTCCGGGGGACTGTAAGTGAGCAGTTCTTC.

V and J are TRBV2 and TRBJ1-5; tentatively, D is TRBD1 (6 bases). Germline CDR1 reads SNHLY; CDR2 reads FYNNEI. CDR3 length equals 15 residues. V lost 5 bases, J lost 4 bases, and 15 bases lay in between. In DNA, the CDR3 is TGTGCCAGCAGTTCGGACAGATTAGCAAATCAGCCCCAGCATTTT. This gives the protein CASSSDRLANQPQHF. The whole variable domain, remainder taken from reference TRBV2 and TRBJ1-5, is EPEVTQTPSHQVTQMGQEVILRCVPISNHLYFYWYRQILGQKVEFLVSFYNNEISEKSEIFDDQFSVERPDGSNFTLKIRSTKLEDSAMYFCASSSDRLANQPQHFGDGTRLSIL.

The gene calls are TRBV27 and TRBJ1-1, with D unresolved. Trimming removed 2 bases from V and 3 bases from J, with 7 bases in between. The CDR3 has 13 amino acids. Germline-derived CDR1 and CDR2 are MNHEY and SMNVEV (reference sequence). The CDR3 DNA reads TGTGCCAGCAGTTTACTTCCCCACACTGAAGCTTTCTTT. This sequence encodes CASSLLPHTEAFF.

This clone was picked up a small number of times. The CDR3 reads CASSDRGQSGYTF. DNA of the CDR3: TGCGCCAGCAGTGACAGGGGGCAATCTGGCTACACCTTC. The chain combines TRBV10-2 with TRBJ1-2; 8 bases align to TRBD1. Germline-derived CDR1 and CDR2 are WSHSY and SAAADI. The CDR3 spans 13 residues. The trim removed 3 bases at V and 7 bases at J, leaving 4 bases unmatched.

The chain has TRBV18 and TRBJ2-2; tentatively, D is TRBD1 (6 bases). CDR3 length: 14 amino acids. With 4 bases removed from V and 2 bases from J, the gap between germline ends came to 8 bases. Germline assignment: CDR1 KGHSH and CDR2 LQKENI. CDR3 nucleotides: TGTGCCAGCTCACAGGACAGCAACACCGGGGAGCTGTTTTTT. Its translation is CASSQDSNTGELFF.

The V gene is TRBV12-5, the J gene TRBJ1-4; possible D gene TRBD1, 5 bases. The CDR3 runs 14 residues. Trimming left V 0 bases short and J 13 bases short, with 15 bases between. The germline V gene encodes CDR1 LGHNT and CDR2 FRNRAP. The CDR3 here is CASGLVLGRGRLFF. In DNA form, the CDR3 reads TGTGCTAGTGGTTTGGTCCTAGGGAGGGGAAGACTGTTTTTT.

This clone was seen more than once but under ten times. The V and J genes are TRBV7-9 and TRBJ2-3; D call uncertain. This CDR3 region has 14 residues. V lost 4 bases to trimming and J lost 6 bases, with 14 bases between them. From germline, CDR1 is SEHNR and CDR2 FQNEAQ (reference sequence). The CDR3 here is CASSSRNLQDTQYF. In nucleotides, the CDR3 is TGTGCCAGCAGCTCGAGAAATTTACAGGATACGCAGTATTTT. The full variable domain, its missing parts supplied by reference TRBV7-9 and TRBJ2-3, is DTGVSQNPRHKITKRGQNVTFRCDPISEHNRLYWYRQTLGQGPEFLTYFQNEAQLEKSRLLSDRFSAERPKGSFSTLEIQRTEQGDSAMYLCASSSRNLQDTQYFGPGTRLTVL.

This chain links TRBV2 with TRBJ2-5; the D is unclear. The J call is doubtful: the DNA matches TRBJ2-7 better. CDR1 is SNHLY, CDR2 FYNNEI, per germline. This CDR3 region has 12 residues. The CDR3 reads CASSEDLYEQYF. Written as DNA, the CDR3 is TGTGCCAGCAGTGAAGACCTCTACGAGCAGTACTTC.

The DNA for the CDR3 is TGTGCCAGAAGCGAGGGACTAGCGGCGACCCCCTACGAGCAGTACTTC. This encodes CARSEGLAATPYEQYF. The rearrangement uses TRBV5-3 and TRBJ2-7, with 11 bases that match TRBD2. Being an ORF, TRBV5-3 has a function that is uncertain. The CDR3 has 16 amino acids. The trim removed 4 bases at V and 2 bases at J, leaving 8 bases unmatched.

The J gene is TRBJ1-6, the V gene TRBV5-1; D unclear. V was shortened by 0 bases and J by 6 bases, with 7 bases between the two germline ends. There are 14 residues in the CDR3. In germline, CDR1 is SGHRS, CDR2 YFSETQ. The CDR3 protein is CASSLGAPNSPLHF. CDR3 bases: TGCGCCAGCAGCTTGGGAGCTCCTAATTCACCCCTCCACTTT.

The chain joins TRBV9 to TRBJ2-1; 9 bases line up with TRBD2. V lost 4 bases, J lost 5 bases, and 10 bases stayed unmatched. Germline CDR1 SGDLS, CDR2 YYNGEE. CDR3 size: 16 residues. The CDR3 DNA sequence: TGTGCCAGCAGCCCAGGGGGACGCGGGAGGGACAATGAGCAGTTCTTC. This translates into CASSPGGRGRDNEQFF.

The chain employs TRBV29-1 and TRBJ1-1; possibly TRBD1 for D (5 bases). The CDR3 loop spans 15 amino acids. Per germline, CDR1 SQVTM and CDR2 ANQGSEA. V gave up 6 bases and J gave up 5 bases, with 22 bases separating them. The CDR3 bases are TGCAGCGTCTCCTGGGGTCAGGGCAAGGGGACTGAAGCTTTCTTT. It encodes CSVSWGQGKGTEAFF.

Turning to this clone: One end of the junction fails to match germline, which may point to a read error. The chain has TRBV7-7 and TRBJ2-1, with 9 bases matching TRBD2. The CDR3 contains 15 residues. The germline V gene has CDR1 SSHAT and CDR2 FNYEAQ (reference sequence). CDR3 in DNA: TGTGCTAGCAGCTTAAGACTAGCGGCGTACAATGAGCAGTTCTTC. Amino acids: CASSLRLAAYNEQFF.

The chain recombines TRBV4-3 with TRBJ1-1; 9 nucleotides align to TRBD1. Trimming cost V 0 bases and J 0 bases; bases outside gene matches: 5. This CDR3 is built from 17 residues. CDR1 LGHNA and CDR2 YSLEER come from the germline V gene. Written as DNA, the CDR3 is TGCGCCAGCAGCCAAGACCCGACAGGGGGTCTGAACACTGAAGCTTTCTTT. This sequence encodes CASSQDPTGGLNTEAFF.

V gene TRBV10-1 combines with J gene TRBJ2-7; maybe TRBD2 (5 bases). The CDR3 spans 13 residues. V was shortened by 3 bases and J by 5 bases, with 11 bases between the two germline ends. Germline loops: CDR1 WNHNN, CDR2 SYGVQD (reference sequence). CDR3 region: CASSDFPGNEQYV. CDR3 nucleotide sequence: TGCGCCAGCAGTGATTTTCCGGGGAACGAGCAGTACGTC.

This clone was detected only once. CDR3 sequence (DNA): TGTGCCAGCAGTTTATGGTCCGTCGGCTCCTACGAGCAGTACTTC. It codes for CASSLWSVGSYEQYF. V and J are TRBV28 and TRBJ2-7; no reliable D call. CDR1 is MDHEN and CDR2 is SYDVKM in the germline V gene. The CDR3 spans 15 residues. V dropped 0 bases and J dropped 0 bases, with 9 bases sitting between them.

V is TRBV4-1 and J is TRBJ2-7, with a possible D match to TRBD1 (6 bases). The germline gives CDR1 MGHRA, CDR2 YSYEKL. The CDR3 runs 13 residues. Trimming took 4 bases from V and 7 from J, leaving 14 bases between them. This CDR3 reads CASSPTGLGEQYF. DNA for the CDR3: TGCGCCAGCAGCCCGACAGGTCTTGGAGAGCAGTACTTC.

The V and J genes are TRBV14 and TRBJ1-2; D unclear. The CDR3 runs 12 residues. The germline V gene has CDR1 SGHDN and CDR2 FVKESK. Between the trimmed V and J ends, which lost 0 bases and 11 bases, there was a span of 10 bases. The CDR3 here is CASSQDGRRYTF. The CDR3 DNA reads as TGTGCCAGCAGCCAAGACGGTAGGAGGTACACCTTC.

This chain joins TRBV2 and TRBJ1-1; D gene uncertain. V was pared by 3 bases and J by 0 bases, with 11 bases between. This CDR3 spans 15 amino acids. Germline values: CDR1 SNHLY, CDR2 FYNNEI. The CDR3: CASSEAERMNTEAFF. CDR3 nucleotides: TGTGCCAGCAGTGAGGCTGAGAGGATGAACACTGAAGCTTTCTTT.